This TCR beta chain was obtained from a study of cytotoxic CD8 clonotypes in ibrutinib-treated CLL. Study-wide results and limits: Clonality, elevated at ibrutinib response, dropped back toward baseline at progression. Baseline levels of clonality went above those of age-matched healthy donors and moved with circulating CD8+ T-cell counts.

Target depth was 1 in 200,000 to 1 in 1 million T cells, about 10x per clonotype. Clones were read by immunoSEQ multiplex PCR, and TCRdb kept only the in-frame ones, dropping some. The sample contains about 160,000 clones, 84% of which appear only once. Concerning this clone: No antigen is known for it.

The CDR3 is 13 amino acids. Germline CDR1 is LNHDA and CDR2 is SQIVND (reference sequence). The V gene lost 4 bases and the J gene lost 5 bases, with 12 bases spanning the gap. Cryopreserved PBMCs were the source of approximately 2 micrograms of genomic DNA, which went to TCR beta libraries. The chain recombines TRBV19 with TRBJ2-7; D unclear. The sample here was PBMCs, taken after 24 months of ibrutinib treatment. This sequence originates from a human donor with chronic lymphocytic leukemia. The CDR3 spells CASSRIPFNEQYF. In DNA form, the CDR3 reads TGTGCCAGTAGTAGGATCCCCTTCAACGAGCAGTACTTC.